This T cell receptor (beta chain) was recovered during a study of cytomegalovirus exposure and HLA in healthy donors (dated by TCRdb to the late 2010s). At the level of the whole study: The approximately 710 repertoires of the first cohort and the roughly 120 validation repertoires were produced on the same platform, according to a later analysis. The study was designed to test whether signatures of past pathogen exposure could be identified by cataloging public T cell receptors. In addition to the first cohort of several hundred subjects, a separate validation cohort of over 90 different subjects was used. To predict cytomegalovirus infection status, the study combined high-throughput TCR immunosequencing, statistical association of individual TCRs with disease status, and machine learning. Study-level results and caveats: Subsequent analysis determined that TCRs grouped into clusters in the first cohort also showed a tendency toward co-occurrence across the roughly 110 validation repertoires, and 94% of cluster scores exceeded 0. The authors suggested that the approach could potentially be extended to other disease states and immunological phenotypes. A few of the identified cytomegalovirus-associated TCR beta chains were confirmed in vitro to be specific for cytomegalovirus antigens. Across donors, most TCR sequences were observed very rarely, whereas some public TCRs were present in many individuals. The classifier was reported to diagnose cytomegalovirus status with high specificity and sensitivity in both the original and validation cohorts. The study listed around 160 TCR beta chains as associated with cytomegalovirus. A later analysis lacked HLA typing for the validation cohort, so it scored co-occurrence in that cohort across all 110 or so repertoires.

The method was the immunoSEQ multiplex PCR assay. Processing in the source paper ran as follows. A statistical classification framework was built for diagnosing cytomegalovirus status from the catalog of TCR beta chain sequences. TCRdb holds this immuneACCESS table with in-frame rearrangements only. Some clones are missing; in checked studies, unresolved V genes explain under half, and the rest has no known cause. Clone size and V and J calls were adopted from that table, with D and trimming inferred from the DNA. The sample table contains roughly 50,000 clones; only one count was recorded for roughly 93% of them. Roughly 1.8% of the sample goes to the ten largest clones. As regards this clone: The target of this receptor is not known. No base quality values were provided; no much bigger clone lies one nucleotide off.

Looking up the germline V gene yields CDR1 SGHAT and CDR2 FQNNGV. The CDR3 covers 15 residues, taking in both the cysteine and the phenylalanine. The kept DNA is CDR3 alone, 45 bases in frame from the first base. Unmatched junction bases come to 1, with V trimmed by 2 bases and J by 4 bases. Donors formed part of the validation cohort, which comprised over a hundred subjects and was distinct from the first cohort of 670 or so subjects. This receptor was taken from a woman aged 18-30 years in good health and CMV-seropositive. Recombination joined TRBV11-2 with TRBJ2-1; 11 bases in between match TRBD2. The sample comprised PBMCs. In nucleotide form, the sequence is TGTGCCAGCAGCTTACGACTAGCGGGGTACAATGAGCAGTTCTTC. It encodes CASSLRLAGYNEQFF.